The 5 T cell receptor beta chains below come from one sample, sequenced in a study of early T cells in non-severe SARS-CoV-2 infection. In TCRdb, the 5' RACE reads were re-called with MiXCR into one record per CDR3 protein. In the table there are 70,000 or so distinct CDR3 sequences, roughly 13% of which are singletons. Sequencing was carried out using whole blood. The receptors were sampled from an adult who was a healthcare worker with PCR-confirmed SARS-CoV-2 infection or an uninfected control (not recorded which).

This clonotype occurred many times. The CDR3 region is CASSLGLEQFF. CDR3 nucleotide sequence: TGCGCCAGCAGCTTGGGTCTGGAGCAGTTCTTC. The chain is built from TRBV5-1 and TRBJ2-1; D is unclear. Germline CDR1 SGHRS, CDR2 YFSETQ. The CDR3 sequence is 11 residues long. V lost 0 bases, J lost 10 bases, and 5 bases lay in between.

This clonotype showed up just a few times. V and J are TRBV12-3 or TRBV12-4 and TRBJ2-6; D gene uncertain. With 4 bases removed from V and 0 bases from J, the gap between germline ends came to 4 bases. The CDR3 is 14 amino acids. CDR3 coding DNA: TGTGCCAGCAGTTCTAACTCTGGGGCCAACGTCCTGACTTTC. This codes for CASSSNSGANVLTF.

The chain employs TRBV9 and TRBJ2-5; tentatively, D is TRBD2 (6 bases). Trimming took 0 bases from V and 4 from J, leaving 13 bases between them. The CDR3 sequence is 15 residues long. CDR1 is SGDLS and CDR2 is YYNGEE in the germline V gene. The CDR3 here is CASSVGFGGGETQYF. The CDR3 DNA reads as TGTGCCAGCAGCGTAGGGTTCGGGGGTGGAGAGACCCAGTACTTC. The complete variable domain, with remaining parts taken from reference TRBV9 and TRBJ2-5, reads DSGVTQTPKHLITATGQRVTLRCSPRSGDLSVYWYQQSLDQGLQFLIQYYNGEERAKGNILERFSAQQFPDLHSELNLSSLELGDSALYFCASSVGFGGGETQYFGPGTRLLVL.

This clonotype was counted between two and nine times. The rearrangement uses TRBV12-3 or TRBV12-4 and TRBJ2-1; the D gene is possibly TRBD1 (7 bases). CDR3 length: 15 amino acids. V was cut by 5 bases and J by 9 bases, with 20 bases left in between. CDR3 DNA: TGTGCCAGCAGTCCGACTGCAGGGGGGTATACTGAGCAGTTCTTC. The encoded protein is CASSPTAGGYTEQFF.

Only a few counts were recorded for this clonotype. The V and J genes are TRBV7-8 and TRBJ2-3; TRBD1 is a possible D gene (6 bases). Germline V CDR1 and CDR2: SGHVS, FQNEAQ. There are 13 residues in the CDR3. V was clipped by 5 bases and J by 8 bases, with 14 bases between them. The CDR3 reads CASSPLQQGTQYF. CDR3 DNA sequence: TGTGCCAGCAGCCCCCTTCAACAGGGTACGCAGTATTTT.